This TCR beta chain was documented in a study of graft-versus-host responses after intestinal transplantation. At the level of the study: Recipients across the board were started on anti-thymocyte globulin induction, then kept on tacrolimus and steroids for about 3 years.

About this clone itself: Antigen specificity is unknown.

CDR1 is SGHVS and CDR2 is FQNEAQ in the germline V gene. The length of the CDR3 is 15 residues. The trim removed 5 bases at V and 0 bases at J, leaving 6 bases unmatched. Assay: immunoSEQ multiplex PCR; the TCRdb copy retains only in-frame clones and omits some. This table holds roughly 120,000 clones, 93% found once. Study results and limitations: GvH clones occurred in recipient marrow; some first appeared in ileum or blood.

Here the sequenced sample was unstimulated CD8+ T cells sorted from spleen or lymph node cells, taken before intestinal transplant. This receptor was taken from a human donor who received an intestinal transplant. This rearrangement joins TRBV7-8 to TRBJ2-7, with 8 bases lining up with TRBD1. In nucleotides, the CDR3 is TGTGCCAGCAGCCTAGGACAGGGAACCTCCTACGAGCAGTACTTC. Encoded protein: CASSLGQGTSYEQYF.